This T cell receptor beta chain was recorded in a study of cytomegalovirus exposure and HLA in healthy donors. Study-wide findings and caveats: Of the V segments, some could not be distinguished, including TRBV6-2 and TRBV6-3, and were excluded.

Use of 60 Vbeta and 13 Jbeta primers characterized the PCR. Repertoires were generated with immunoSEQ multiplex PCR, while TCRdb's copy carries only in-frame clones and drops some. The table records about 200,000 clones, around 83% of them present only once. This clone was counted a single time. Antigen specificity is unknown. This CDR3 is 9 amino acids long. Trimming stripped 8 bases from V and 9 bases from J, with 5 bases between. The germline V gene encodes CDR1 MDHEN and CDR2 SYDVKM. The TCR comes from a man in his forties in good health and CMV-seropositive. The chain uses TRBV28 and TRBJ1-5; D unclear. Sequences were obtained from PBMCs. The CDR3 coding sequence is TGTGCCAGCGGGCGGCCCCAGCATTTT. This translates into CASGRPQHF.